A selection of T cell receptor beta chains follows, all from one sample in a study of T cells in narcolepsy. TCRdb's copy holds only in-frame clones and misses some; the assay was immunoSEQ multiplex PCR. The sample holds roughly 15,000 clones; less than 90% are singletons and the top ten take 35% to 40%. The material sequenced was memory (CD45RA-) CD4+ T cells from blood. These receptors all come from a human donor in good health. CDR3s include the opening cysteine and the closing phenylalanine or tryptophan. A D gene is named only where the DNA matches it firmly. Where a row states a size, it is once, few, many or the class of an expanded clone; other rows omit it.

v_call	d_call	j_call	clone_size	cdr3_nt	cdr3_aa
TRBV13	-	TRBJ2-1	-	TGTGCCAGCAGCGCCCCGAATCGTTACGCGGAGCAGTTCTTC	CASSAPNRYAEQFF
TRBV5-5	TRBD2	TRBJ2-7	-	TGTGCCAGCAGCTTGGTCAGCGGGAGAGCCGCCTACGAGCAGTACTTC	CASSLVSGRAAYEQYF
TRBV19	-	TRBJ2-1	once	TGTGCCAGTACGCGGACGGACCCTTGGAATGAGCAGTTCTTC	CASTRTDPWNEQFF
TRBV5-1	-	TRBJ1-6	-	TGCGCCAGCAGCTTGGAAGGCAGGGAGCAGTCACCCCTCCACTTT	CASSLEGREQSPLHF
TRBV5-1	TRBD2	TRBJ2-3	-	TGCGCCAGCAGCTTGGGGGGACTAGCAGGGGCAGATACGCAGTATTTT	CASSLGGLAGADTQYF
TRBV6-1	-	TRBJ1-2	-	TGTGCCAGCAGTGAAAGGCGTAACTATGGCTACACCTTC	CASSERRNYGYTF
TRBV19	-	TRBJ2-5	-	TGTGCCAGTAGTCCCCGGAGGGGCGGACAAGAGACCCAGTACTTC	CASSPRRGGQETQYF
TRBV4-1	-	TRBJ2-7	once	TGCGCCAGCAGCCAAACAACGTCAGCAAATTACGAGCAGTACTTC	CASSQTTSANYEQYF
TRBV5-6	-	TRBJ2-2	-	TGTGCCAGCAGCACTTACACCGGGGAGCTGTTTTTT	CASSTYTGELFF
TRBV6-1	TRBD1	TRBJ1-3	-	TGTGCCAGCAGTACGGGACAGGGGATAAACACCATATATTTT	CASSTGQGINTIYF
TRBV6-1	TRBD1	TRBJ1-2	-	TGTGCCAGCAGTGAAGTAAGGGGGCAGTCGTATGGCTACACCTTC	CASSEVRGQSYGYTF
TRBV4-1	TRBD2	TRBJ2-1	-	TGCGCCAGCAGCCAGGGTTCCCTAGCGGGGAAATACAATGAGCAGTTCTTC	CASSQGSLAGKYNEQFF
TRBV7-8	TRBD2	TRBJ2-5	-	TGTGCCAGCAGCATATGGACTAGCGGGGTGGTCAGGGGACAAGAGACCCAGTACTTC	CASSIWTSGVVRGQETQYF
TRBV21-1	-	TRBJ1-2	-	TGTGCCAGCAGCAAAGGCGGTCCGGCTGGGGCGGATGTCTATGGCTACACCTTC	CASSKGGPAGADVYGYTF
TRBV27	-	TRBJ1-5	once	TGTGCCAGCAGTTTTAGAGGGCCCAATCAGCCCCAGCATTTT	CASSFRGPNQPQHF
TRBV6-1	TRBD2	TRBJ2-5	-	TGTGCCAGCAGTGCCATGGGACTAGCGGGACAAGAGACCCAGTACTTC	CASSAMGLAGQETQYF
TRBV11-3	TRBD1	TRBJ1-1	-	TGTGCCAGCAGCCTATCAGGGGGAGACACTGAAGCTTTCTTT	CASSLSGGDTEAFF
TRBV20-1	-	TRBJ1-2	-	TGCAGTGTGATCGCAGACTATGGCTACACCTTC	CSVIADYGYTF
TRBV5-4	-	TRBJ2-5	-	TGTGCCAGCAGCTTGGTCGTGGGGGAGACCCAGTACTTC	CASSLVVGETQYF
TRBV10-2	TRBD2	TRBJ2-2	-	TGCGCCAGCAAGGGATATAGCGGGATTCGCGGGGAGCTGTTTTTT	CASKGYSGIRGELFF
TRBV6-5	TRBD1	TRBJ2-7	-	TGTGCCAGCAGGTACCCCGGGACAGGGACCTACGAGCAGTACTTC	CASRYPGTGTYEQYF
TRBV6-1	-	TRBJ2-7	-	TGTGCCAGCAGTCAACGTAGCTCCTACGAGCAGTACTTC	CASSQRSSYEQYF
TRBV27	-	TRBJ2-1	-	TGTGCCAGCAGTTTATCTTCCAGCCCGGGTGAGCAGTTCTTC	CASSLSSSPGEQFF
TRBV13	TRBD2	TRBJ2-3	-	TGTGCCAGCAGCTTACTAGCGGGGACTAGCACAGATACGCAGTATTTT	CASSLLAGTSTDTQYF
TRBV5-1	-	TRBJ2-3	-	TGCGCCAGCAATAAGTATGGTGGGGATACGCAGTATTTT	CASNKYGGDTQYF
TRBV11-2	TRBD1	TRBJ1-2	-	TGTGCCAGCAGCTTAGTGCGACAGGGCCTCGGAAACTATGGCTACACCTTC	CASSLVRQGLGNYGYTF
TRBV4-1	-	TRBJ1-2	-	TGCGCCAGCAGCCAAGATGGCGTACCCCTCTATGGCTACACCTTC	CASSQDGVPLYGYTF
TRBV4-3	-	TRBJ2-4	-	TGCGCCAGCAGCCAAGAACGGAAAAACATTCAGTACTTC	CASSQERKNIQYF
TRBV28	-	TRBJ2-3	-	TGTGCCAGCAGGCCAGGCCACTACCCAGATACGCAGTATTTT	CASRPGHYPDTQYF
TRBV7-2	TRBD1	TRBJ2-7	-	TGTGCCAGCAGCTTAGTGGGGACAGGGCAGGTTCACGAGCAGTACTTC	CASSLVGTGQVHEQYF
TRBV5-1	-	TRBJ1-3	once	TGCGCCAGCAGCTCAGACAGCCGCTCTGGAAGCACCATATATTTT	CASSSDSRSGSTIYF
TRBV7-9	TRBD2	TRBJ2-1	-	TGTGCCAGCAGCTCGACTAGCGGGGTTACCTACAATGAGCAGTTCTTC	CASSSTSGVTYNEQFF
TRBV29-1	TRBD1	TRBJ1-5	-	TGCAGCGTTAAAAAGGAAAGGGACAGGGTTAAACAGCCCCAGCATTTT	CSVKKERDRVKQPQHF
TRBV7-9	TRBD2	TRBJ2-1	-	TGTGCCAGCAGCTTATCGGGGGGCTCCTACAATGAGCAGTTCTTC	CASSLSGGSYNEQFF